The 23 T cell receptor beta chains presented below share a single source sample, sequenced in a study of CD8 T cells in Susac syndrome. RNA was extracted with the RNeasy kit, and a quantity of roughly 0.5 to 1 ug was reverse transcribed using random hexamers. TCRdb fed the immunoSEQ multiplex PCR reads into MiXCR, producing one record per CDR3 protein. The table includes around 170,000 distinct CDR3 sequences, roughly 94% detected once. The material sequenced was CD8+ T cells from PBMCs. The receptor set was obtained from a human donor with Susac syndrome.

The CDR3 here is CASSLYQGYEQYF. DNA for the CDR3: TGTGCCAGCAGTCTTTACCAAGGGTACGAGCAGTACTTC. V gene TRBV12-3 or TRBV12-4 combines with J gene TRBJ2-7; D unresolved. The V and J ends lost 5 bases and 4 bases respectively, with 12 bases between them. The CDR3 has 13 amino acids.

V gene TRBV7-8 combines with J gene TRBJ2-6, with unresolved D. The CDR3 contains 18 residues. V lost 1 base, J lost 0 bases, and 13 bases lay in between. Germline-derived CDR1 and CDR2 are SGHVS and FQNEAQ. The CDR3 nucleotides are TGTGCCAGCAGCTTAGTAGCAGATGAAAGCTCTGGGGCCAACGTCCTGACTTTC. It specifies CASSLVADESSGANVLTF. The full variable domain, its missing parts supplied by reference TRBV7-8 and TRBJ2-6, is GAGVSQSPRYKVAKRGQDVALRCDPISGHVSLFWYQQALGQGPEFLTYFQNEAQLDKSGLPSDRFFAERPEGSVSTLKIQRTQQEDSAVYLCASSLVADESSGANVLTFGAGSRLTVL.

The chain combines TRBV21-1 with TRBJ2-3. TRBV21-1 represents a pseudogene. The CDR3 is 15 amino acids. The CDR3 loop reads CASSKVNSSTDTQYF. CDR3 nucleotide sequence: TGTGCCAGCAGCAAAGTTAACAGTTCCACAGATACGCAGTATTTT.

The chain couples TRBV25-1 to TRBJ1-2; D gene uncertain. The V and J ends lost 4 bases and 8 bases respectively, with 17 bases between them. Germline assignment: CDR1 MGHDK and CDR2 SYGVNS. The CDR3 has 14 amino acids. The CDR3 protein is CASSASDYLGGYTF. As DNA, the CDR3 is TGTGCCAGCAGTGCATCAGACTATTTAGGAGGCTACACCTTC.

The chain links TRBV12-3 or TRBV12-4 to TRBJ1-5, with TRBD1 matching 7 bases. Losses at the gene ends were 4 bases for V and 1 base for J; bases not matched to a gene: 4. The CDR3 contains 15 residues. The DNA of the CDR3 is TGTGCCAGCAGTTCGGACAGGTTCAGCAATCAGCCCCAGCATTTT. This codes for CASSSDRFSNQPQHF.

V is TRBV30 and J is TRBJ2-5; no definite D call. The CDR3 has 12 residues. Trimming removed 0 bases from V and 5 bases from J, with 7 bases in between. Germline V lookup: CDR1 GTSNPN, CDR2 SVGIG (reference sequence). The CDR3 coding sequence is TGTGCCTGGAGTGTGTTCGGTGAGACCCAGTACTTC. Its translation: CAWSVFGETQYF.

This chain uses TRBV19 with TRBJ1-1; no firm D call. Trimming stripped 6 bases from V and 0 bases from J, with 17 bases between. CDR1 and CDR2 (germline): LNHDA, SQIVND (reference sequence). CDR3 length equals 16 residues. The CDR3 loop is CASRPRSTDVNTEAFF. The CDR3 DNA follows: TGTGCCAGTAGACCACGATCCACCGACGTGAACACTGAAGCTTTCTTT.

The chain uses TRBV15 and TRBJ2-4; D may be TRBD1 or TRBD2 (5 bases each). CDR1 and CDR2 (germline): LNHNV, YYDKDF (reference sequence). V dropped 2 bases and J dropped 2 bases, with 10 bases sitting between them. This CDR3 has 15 residues. The CDR3 here is CATSRIGTTKNIQYF. The CDR3 bases are TGTGCCACCAGCAGAATCGGGACCACCAAAAACATTCAGTACTTC.

The chain has TRBV4-1 and TRBJ2-7; 7 bases fit TRBD2. Germline loops: CDR1 MGHRA, CDR2 YSYEKL. This CDR3 comprises 14 residues. V was clipped by 4 bases and J by 4 bases; unmatched bases: 7. CDR3 nucleotides: TGCGCCAGCAGCCCCTTGGGGGAGGGGTACGAGCAGTACTTC. It codes for CASSPLGEGYEQYF.

J is TRBJ2-5 and V is TRBV6-1; D perhaps matches TRBD2 (5 bases). Germline CDR1 reads MNHNS; CDR2 reads SASEGT. The length of the CDR3 is 13 residues. V lost 8 bases to trimming and J lost 3 bases, with 13 bases between them. This CDR3 reads CASANQAEETQYF. The CDR3 nucleotides are TGTGCCAGCGCGAATCAAGCGGAAGAGACCCAGTACTTC.

The CDR3 bases are TGTGCCAGCAGCCTTACAGGGAAAGCTGGGAATGAGCAGTTCTTC. As protein: CASSLTGKAGNEQFF. The J gene is TRBJ2-1, the V gene TRBV14; D perhaps matches TRBD1 (6 bases). The CDR3 covers 15 residues. V lost 4 bases and J 7 bases, leaving 17 bases between the germline ends. CDR1 is SGHDN, CDR2 FVKESK, per germline.

This clonotype occurred once. The DNA for the CDR3 is TGTGCCAGCAGCTTGGCCCCAACGGGGCAGCCCCAGCATTTT. Protein product: CASSLAPTGQPQHF. V and J are TRBV5-6 and TRBJ1-5; D uncertain. V was trimmed by 0 bases and J by 7 bases, leaving 11 bases between them. Per germline, CDR1 SGHDT and CDR2 YYEEEE. The CDR3 extends over 14 amino acids.

This clonotype was observed a single time. The gene calls are TRBV6-5 and TRBJ2-4; a weak D match, TRBD2 (6 bases). There are 12 residues in the CDR3. CDR1 MNHEY and CDR2 SVGAGI come from the germline V gene. V lost 2 bases to trimming and J lost 7 bases, with 6 bases between them. CDR3 sequence reads: CASSYGGNIQYF. CDR3 nucleotide sequence: TGTGCCAGCAGTTACGGGGGGAACATTCAGTACTTC.

J is TRBJ1-1 and V is TRBV28, with D unresolved. This CDR3 contains 13 residues. Per the germline V gene, CDR1 is MDHEN and CDR2 is SYDVKM. V was cut by 6 bases and J by 4 bases, with 12 bases left in between. The CDR3, as DNA: TGTGCCAGCAGCCGCGGGGAGGGCACTGAAGCTTTCTTT. This encodes CASSRGEGTEAFF.

DNA for the CDR3: TGTGCCAGCAGCTTCTTTCTGGGACGGAGTTTTGAAGCTTTCTTT. As protein: CASSFFLGRSFEAFF. The rearrangement joins TRBV7-9 to TRBJ1-1; TRBD1 is a possible D gene (5 bases). Germline CDR1 and CDR2: SEHNR and FQNEAQ (reference sequence). The ends were cut back, 3 bases at V and 7 bases at J, with 18 bases in the middle. The CDR3 covers 15 residues.

The chain joins TRBV6-2 or TRBV6-3 to TRBJ2-7; 8 bases are shared with TRBD2. V lost 2 bases, J lost 1 base, and 1 base stayed unmatched. The V gene's germline CDR1 is MNHEY and CDR2 SVGEGT. The length of the CDR3 is 14 residues. The CDR3 region is CASSYGGRSYEQYF. CDR3 sequence (DNA): TGTGCCAGCAGTTACGGCGGGAGGTCCTACGAGCAGTACTTC.

J is TRBJ2-5 and V is TRBV9; 8 bases are a match to TRBD1. The junction had 3 bases not matched to a gene; V was cut back by 3 bases and J by 2 bases. The CDR3 runs to 14 residues. Germline V gene sequence: CDR1 SGDLS, CDR2 YYNGEE. The CDR3 nucleotides read TGTGCCAGCAGCGAATGGGACAGGCAAGAGACCCAGTACTTC. It yields the protein CASSEWDRQETQYF.

V is TRBV27 and J is TRBJ2-1; D remains ambiguous. Germline CDR1 and CDR2: MNHEY and SMNVEV (reference sequence). The CDR3 is made up of 11 amino acids. V was shortened by 9 bases and J by 6 bases, with 9 bases between the two germline ends. The CDR3 region is CASELGNEQFF. The CDR3 DNA sequence: TGTGCCAGTGAGTTAGGCAATGAGCAGTTCTTC.

This chain links TRBV29-1 with TRBJ2-2; 7 bases agree with TRBD1. Germline CDR1 is SQVTM and CDR2 is ANQGSEA. V shed 5 bases and J 1 base; nucleotides not matched to a gene: 7. The length of the CDR3 is 15 residues. DNA of the CDR3: TGCAGCGTTACCCCCGGGACAGTGAACACCGGGGAGCTGTTTTTT. This gives the protein CSVTPGTVNTGELFF.

The V gene is TRBV5-1, the J gene TRBJ2-7; 11 bases match TRBD2. The germline gives CDR1 SGHRS, CDR2 YFSETQ. The CDR3 loop spans 15 amino acids. The ends lost 4 bases at V and 4 bases at J; junction bases unmatched: 7. The CDR3 loop reads CASSLTSGSKYEQYF. Written as DNA, the CDR3 is TGCGCCAGCAGCCTCACTAGCGGGAGTAAGTACGAGCAGTACTTC.

The rearrangement joins TRBV20-1 to TRBJ2-3, with 7 nucleotides matching TRBD1. The CDR3 covers 16 residues. J gave up 4 bases and V 8 bases, and 18 bases lay outside the gene matches. CDR1 DFQATT and CDR2 SNEGSKA come from the germline V gene (reference sequence). In DNA, the CDR3 is TGCAGTTCGGAGTCCGGGACAGAGGGTAGGGCAGATACGCAGTATTTT. This codes for CSSESGTEGRADTQYF.

The chain carries TRBV6-5 and TRBJ1-2; the D is unclear. Per germline, CDR1 MNHEY and CDR2 SVGAGI. CDR3 length equals 15 residues. Between the trimmed V and J ends, which lost 6 bases and 1 base, there was a span of 15 bases. CDR3 DNA sequence: TGTGCCAGCAGGTCACCGAGGACGTTTAACTATGGCTACACCTTC. Translated: CASRSPRTFNYGYTF.

This chain links TRBV15 with TRBJ2-3; no reliable D call. The CDR3 totals 14 residues. Germline V gene sequence: CDR1 LNHNV, CDR2 YYDKDF (reference sequence). Trimming stripped 5 bases from V and 2 bases from J, with 11 bases between. The CDR3 protein is CATSGGLATDTQYF. CDR3 in DNA: TGTGCCACCAGCGGTGGGCTGGCCACAGATACGCAGTATTTT.